This is a list of T cell receptor beta chains from one sample in a study of response to subunit inactivated influenza vaccine. TCRdb used MiXCR to reprocess the RT-PCR reads, holding one entry per CDR3 protein. The data contain fewer than 600,000 distinct CDR3 sequences, 6.5% to 8% of them singletons. The sequencing here drew on PBMCs from blood, taken approximately 25 months after vaccination. The origin of the receptors is a man between 50 and 69 years old who received an inactivated influenza vaccine. Each CDR3 is given with its conserved first and last residue.

v_call	cdr3_aa
TRBV3-1	CASISTGGPGVKGLGNQPQHF
TRBV15	CATSGGLTDTQYF
TRBV20-1	CSARLLAGGQPDTQYF
TRBV3-1	CASSQPRGGPFF
TRBV29-1	CSVGTSVTYEQYF
TRBV10-3	CAISVDGDYGYTF
TRBV20-1	CSARELAGGGETQYF
TRBV5-1	CASSFRTGSGEQYF
TRBV6-1	CASSRGQGTNEQFF
TRBV5-1	CASSLGTSGPYNEQFF
TRBV24-1	CATSVGAQDEQYF
TRBV15	CATSRDRVAAQYF
TRBV11-2	CASSLVTGATDTQYF
TRBV12-3/TRBV12-4	CASSPTGGPNEKLFF
TRBV18	CASTPTDTQYF
TRBV20-1	CSARGILAGGYNEQFF
TRBV5-1	CASSHRGHLSSYNEQFF
TRBV7-2	CASSRTGARSTDTQYF
TRBV19	CASSISLGREQFF
TRBV3-1	CASSQLGHLIYEQYF
TRBV5-1	CASRFFQADTQYF
TRBV10-3	CATGADRAGNIQYF
TRBV12-3/TRBV12-4	CASSFGQGGNIQYF
TRBV10-3	CAISDSTGNNSPLHF
TRBV6-5	CASSNRQGLTNYGYTF
TRBV4-3	CASSQGTGENEKLFF
TRBV7-2	CASSLELITNNEQFF
TRBV15	CATRQADQPQHF
TRBV2	CASKPSGNTEAFF
TRBV20-1	CSATGGFEQFF
TRBV21-1	CASSKDRRYDNEQFF
TRBV10-3	CAISEQGGHQPQHF
TRBV15	CATSSLSRDGKETQYF
TRBV12-3/TRBV12-4	CASSLGIGSVYGYTF
TRBV25-1	CASSGRLYQETQYF
TRBV6-6	CASNGQGKETQYF
TRBV5-1	CASSLAGVRDQPQHF
TRBV5-6	CASSPIGLPQETQYF
TRBV29-1	CSVEGTSGVGGNEQFF
TRBV9	CASSVDRASGNTIYF
TRBV7-2	CASSSARGGQYF
TRBV3-1	CASSQSYEQYF
TRBV11-2	CASSPLTSGVAKNIQYF
TRBV7-9	CASSIQETNIQYF
TRBV20-1	CSASDSSTYGYTF